This TCR beta chain was sequenced for a study of CD8+ T cells in alopecia areata. The treatment here: oral pan-JAK inhibitor, 5-10 mg twice daily. This clone has a handful of counts. Other DNA sequences in the same sample also yield this CDR3. It was cDNA, reverse transcribed from extracted RNA, that served as the sequencing template. Generated by immunoSEQ multiplex PCR, the TCRdb table keeps only in-frame clones and is missing some. Among some 100,000 clones listed, roughly three fifths were seen once. V lost 2 bases and J 4 bases, leaving 3 bases between the germline ends. CDR1 is MNHNY, CDR2 SVGAGI, per germline (reference sequence). This CDR3 has 12 residues.

This chain links TRBV6-6 with TRBJ1-5, with D unresolved. The receptor's source is a human donor with alopecia areata. The sequences come from CD8+ T cells sorted from blood, collected between weeks 55 and 65, from a patient treated with tofacitinib. The CDR3 is CASSYRNQPQHF. CDR3 DNA sequence: TGTGCCAGCAGTTACCGGAATCAGCCCCAGCATTTT.